The T cell receptor beta chain described here comes from a study of blood T cell repertoires in COVID-19. Study at large: COVID-19 samples, acute and convalescent, were from the United States, Italy and Spain.

In the original analysis: Reference gene primer amplification gave estimated nucleated cell counts. Assay used: immunoSEQ multiplex PCR; TCRdb lists only in-frame clones, some missing. Clonal size and the V and J genes are those of that table, whereas D and trimming came from the DNA. The table shows 100,000 to 150,000 clones, with more than 80% occurring only once. The receptor comes from an elderly woman with COVID-19, enrolled during active disease. The sample consisted of peripheral blood.

The CDR3 here is CASSVDSGQANEKLFF. The DNA for the CDR3 is TGTGCCAGCAGCGTAGATTCCGGACAGGCCAATGAAAAACTGTTTTTT. The chain couples TRBV9 to TRBJ1-4; 7 bases are shared with TRBD1. The CDR3 is 16 amino acids. The germline CDR1 and CDR2 sequences are SGDLS and YYNGEE. After removal of 0 bases from V and 5 bases from J, the junction contained 7 bases not matched to a gene.